Shown below are 5 T cell receptor beta chains from a single sample sequenced in a study of T-cell memory formation after mild COVID-19. One entry per CDR3 protein results from TCRdb running MiXCR on the 5' RACE reads. The sample contains more than 450,000 distinct CDR3 sequences, 18% of which appear only once. Sequences were obtained from PBMCs or a T cell subset sorted from them (not recorded which). The receptors shown here come from an adult woman who had mild COVID-19 (a few samples of this study predate the infection). Cell type and time point are not known.

The V gene is TRBV18, the J gene TRBJ1-1; 9 bases map to TRBD1. After removal of 3 bases from V and 1 base from J, the junction contained 24 bases not matched to a gene. Germline V lookup: CDR1 KGHSH, CDR2 LQKENI. The CDR3 has 22 amino acids. DNA of the CDR3: TGTGCCAGCTCACCGCCAACTGGGACAGGGCCGTCTAAAGTGGCGTCGAACACTGAAGCTTTCTTT. Translated: CASSPPTGTGPSKVASNTEAFF.

This clonotype was observed a handful of times. The chain is built from TRBV6-1 and TRBJ1-2; TRBD1 aligns across 8 bases. Germline values: CDR1 MNHNS, CDR2 SASEGT. V trimming: 6 bases; J trimming: 4 bases; junction bases outside the gene matches: 4. CDR3 size: 13 residues. CDR3 in DNA: TGTGCCAGCAGGAAACAGGGGGGCTATGGCTACACCTTC. It codes for CASRKQGGYGYTF.

The chain couples TRBV28 to TRBJ1-1; D call uncertain. The CDR3 sequence is 14 residues long. V lost 6 bases and J 0 bases, leaving 11 bases between the germline ends. Germline assignment: CDR1 MDHEN and CDR2 SYDVKM. The chain's CDR3 is CASSLATVNTEAFF. CDR3 nucleotides: TGTGCCAGCAGCTTGGCAACAGTGAACACTGAAGCTTTCTTT.

This clonotype was recorded a few times. This sequence joins TRBV7-8 and TRBJ2-7; D gene ambiguous. The germline V gene encodes CDR1 SGHVS and CDR2 FQNEAQ. The CDR3 has 14 amino acids. V lost 0 bases to trimming and J lost 6 bases, with 12 bases between them. The CDR3 protein is CASSLAGSLREQYF. As DNA, the CDR3 is TGTGCCAGCAGCTTAGCGGGAAGCCTCCGCGAGCAGTACTTC.

This clonotype appeared a few times. The chain carries TRBV12-3 or TRBV12-4 and TRBJ2-1, with TRBD2 matching over 9 bases. The CDR3 totals 15 residues. The ends lost 6 bases at V and 4 bases at J; junction bases unmatched: 7. CDR3: CASRKSLAGYNEQFF. The CDR3 coding sequence is TGTGCCAGCAGGAAGAGCCTAGCGGGGTACAATGAGCAGTTCTTC.